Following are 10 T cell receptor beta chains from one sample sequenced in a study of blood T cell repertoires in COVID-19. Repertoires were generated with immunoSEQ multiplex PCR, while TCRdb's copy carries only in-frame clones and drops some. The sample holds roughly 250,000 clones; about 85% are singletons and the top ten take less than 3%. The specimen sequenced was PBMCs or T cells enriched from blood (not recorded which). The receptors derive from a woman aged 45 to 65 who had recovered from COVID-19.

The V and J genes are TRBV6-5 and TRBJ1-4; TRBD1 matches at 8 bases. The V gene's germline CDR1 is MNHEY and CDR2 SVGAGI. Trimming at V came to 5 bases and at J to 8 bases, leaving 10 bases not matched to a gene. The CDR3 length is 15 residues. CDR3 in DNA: TGTGCCAGCAGTCGCGCCGGACAGGGCGAGGAAAAACTGTTTTTT. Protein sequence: CASSRAGQGEEKLFF.

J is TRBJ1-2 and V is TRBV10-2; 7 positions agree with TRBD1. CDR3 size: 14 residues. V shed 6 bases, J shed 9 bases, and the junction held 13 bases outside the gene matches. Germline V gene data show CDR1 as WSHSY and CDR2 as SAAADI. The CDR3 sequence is CASRETGKLQSYTF. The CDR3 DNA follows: TGCGCCAGCAGAGAGACAGGGAAGCTTCAGAGCTACACCTTC.

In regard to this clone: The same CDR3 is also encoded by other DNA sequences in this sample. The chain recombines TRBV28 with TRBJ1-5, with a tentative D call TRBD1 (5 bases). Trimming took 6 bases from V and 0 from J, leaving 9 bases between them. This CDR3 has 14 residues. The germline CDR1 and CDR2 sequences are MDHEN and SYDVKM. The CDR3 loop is CASSPGGSNQPQHF. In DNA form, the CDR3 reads TGTGCCAGCAGCCCGGGGGGTAGCAATCAGCCCCAGCATTTT.

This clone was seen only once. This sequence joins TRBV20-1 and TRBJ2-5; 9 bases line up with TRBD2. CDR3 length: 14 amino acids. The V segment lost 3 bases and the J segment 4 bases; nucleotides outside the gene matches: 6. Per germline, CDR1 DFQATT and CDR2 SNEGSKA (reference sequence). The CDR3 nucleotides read TGCAGTGCTAGTTTGCGGGAGGGGCGAGAGACCCAGTACTTC. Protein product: CSASLREGRETQYF.

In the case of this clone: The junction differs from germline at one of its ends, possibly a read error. The CDR3 DNA is TGTGCCAGAAAAACAGGGCTATCCTCCAATGAGCAGTTCTTC. Translated, it gives CARKTGLSSNEQFF. The chain links TRBV27 to TRBJ2-1, with D tentatively TRBD1 (6 bases). The CDR3 sequence is 14 residues long. Germline CDR1 is MNHEY and CDR2 is SMNVEV (reference sequence).

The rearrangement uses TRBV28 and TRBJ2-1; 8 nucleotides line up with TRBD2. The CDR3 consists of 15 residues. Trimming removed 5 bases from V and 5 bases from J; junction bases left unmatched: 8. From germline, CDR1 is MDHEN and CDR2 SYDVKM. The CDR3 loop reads CASSQSGSKNNEQFF. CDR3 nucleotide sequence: TGTGCCAGCAGTCAAAGCGGGAGTAAGAACAATGAGCAGTTCTTC.

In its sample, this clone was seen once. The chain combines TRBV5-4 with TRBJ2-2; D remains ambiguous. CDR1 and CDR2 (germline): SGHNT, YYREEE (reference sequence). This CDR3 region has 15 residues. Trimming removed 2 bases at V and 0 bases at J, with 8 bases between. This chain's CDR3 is CASSLGRTNTGELFF. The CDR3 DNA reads TGTGCCAGCAGCTTAGGCAGGACGAACACCGGGGAGCTGTTTTTT.

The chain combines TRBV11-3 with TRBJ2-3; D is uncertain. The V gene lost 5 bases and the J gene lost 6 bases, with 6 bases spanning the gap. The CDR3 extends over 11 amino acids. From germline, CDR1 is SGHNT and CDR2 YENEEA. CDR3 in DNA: TGTGCCAGCAGCCTCCGGGATACGCAGTATTTT. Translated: CASSLRDTQYF.

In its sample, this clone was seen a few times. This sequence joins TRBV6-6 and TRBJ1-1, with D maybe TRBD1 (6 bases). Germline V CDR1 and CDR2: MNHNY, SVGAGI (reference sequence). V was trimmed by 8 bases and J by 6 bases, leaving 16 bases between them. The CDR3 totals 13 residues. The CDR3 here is CASALSGGSEAFF. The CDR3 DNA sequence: TGTGCCAGCGCCCTCAGTGGGGGCTCTGAAGCTTTCTTT.

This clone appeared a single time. As DNA, the CDR3 is TGTGCCAGCTCACCACGGCAGGGCGCTGAAGCTTTCTTT. Translated: CASSPRQGAEAFF. The V and J genes are TRBV18 and TRBJ1-1; a weak D match, TRBD1 (5 bases). The CDR3 loop spans 13 amino acids. The V gene lost 1 base and the J gene lost 6 bases, with 9 bases spanning the gap. CDR1 is KGHSH, CDR2 LQKENI, per germline.